This passage covers 28 T cell receptor beta chains from one sample sequenced in a study of T cell changes during pregnancy in multiple sclerosis. Only in-frame clones appear in the TCRdb table, and some are missing; sequencing was by immunoSEQ multiplex PCR. The sample yields 35,000 to 55,000 clones, 85% to 95% seen once. This sample comprised peripheral blood, obtained in the third trimester of pregnancy. The receptors derive from a female donor with multiple sclerosis, enrolled in a pregnancy study.

CDR3 DNA sequence: TGTGCCAGTAGTACTACCGGGACTAGCGCAGATACGCAGTATTTT. This gives the protein CASSTTGTSADTQYF. V and J are TRBV19 and TRBJ2-3, with 10 positions matching TRBD2. Per germline, CDR1 LNHDA and CDR2 SQIVND (reference sequence). Trimming took 4 bases from V and 4 from J; bases not matched to a gene: 5. The CDR3 has 15 amino acids.

This clone was seen once. This sequence joins TRBV4-3 and TRBJ2-1; 7 bases map to TRBD2. V dropped 3 bases and J dropped 8; count of bases not matched to a gene: 7. The CDR3 consists of 14 residues. CDR1 and CDR2 (germline): LGHNA, YSLEER. The CDR3, as DNA: TGCGCCAGCAGCCACGGGGCGGGGGATTATGAGCAGTTCTTC. Its protein is CASSHGAGDYEQFF.

The chain couples TRBV18 to TRBJ1-4; tentatively, D is TRBD1 (5 bases). Germline lookup yields CDR1 KGHSH and CDR2 LQKENI. Between the trimmed V and J ends, which lost 3 bases and 4 bases, there was a span of 15 bases. This CDR3 comprises 16 residues. The CDR3 loop is CASSPERGIGNEKLFF. The CDR3 bases are TGTGCCAGCTCACCTGAAAGGGGAATTGGTAATGAAAAACTGTTTTTT.

Here the CDR3 DNA reads TGTGCCAGCACCCACCTGACTAGCGGGGGAGAGACCCAGTACTTC. It encodes CASTHLTSGGETQYF. The chain carries TRBV6-1 and TRBJ2-5, with 12 bases lining up with TRBD2. V lost 7 bases and J lost 4; bases outside the gene matches: 7. There are 15 residues in the CDR3. The germline V gene has CDR1 MNHNS and CDR2 SASEGT.

The chain uses TRBV6-5 and TRBJ2-6; no reliable D call. The V gene's germline CDR1 is MNHEY and CDR2 SVGAGI. The CDR3 spans 13 residues. V lost 10 bases and J lost 2, with 9 bases in between. The CDR3 spells CATQTPGANVLTF. CDR3 coding DNA: TGTGCCACACAGACCCCTGGGGCCAACGTCCTGACTTTC.

This sequence joins TRBV5-6 and TRBJ2-1, with D hard to call. The CDR3 is 13 residues long. The V end was cut by 1 base, the J end by 6 bases, with 8 bases between. CDR1 is SGHDT, CDR2 YYEEEE, per germline. CDR3 loop: CASSLTQVNEQFF. As DNA, the CDR3 is TGTGCCAGCAGCTTGACGCAGGTCAATGAGCAGTTCTTC. Using reference TRBV5-6 and TRBJ2-1 for the parts outside the CDR3, the full variable domain is DAGVTQSPTHLIKTRGQQVTLRCSPKSGHDTVSWYQQALGQGPQFIFQYYEEEERQRGNFPDRFSGHQFPNYSSELNVNALLLGDSALYLCASSLTQVNEQFFGPGTRLTVL.

V usage is TRBV27 and J usage is TRBJ2-5, with 8 bases identical to TRBD1. The V gene end was trimmed by 10 bases and the J gene end by 4 bases; junction bases not matched to a gene: 5. The CDR3 runs to 12 residues. CDR1 MNHEY and CDR2 SMNVEV come from the germline V gene (reference sequence). CDR3 protein: CATRTGTETQYF. DNA for the CDR3: TGTGCCACCAGGACAGGGACAGAGACCCAGTACTTC.

The chain couples TRBV5-6 to TRBJ2-1; D is undetermined. This CDR3 comprises 14 residues. V was shortened by 4 bases and J by 7 bases, with 15 bases between the two germline ends. The V gene's germline CDR1 is SGHDT and CDR2 YYEEEE. CDR3 amino acids: CASSQLGPANEQFF. The DNA for the CDR3 is TGTGCCAGCAGCCAATTGGGCCCGGCGAATGAGCAGTTCTTC.

The V and J genes are TRBV9 and TRBJ2-7; D may be TRBD1 (6 bases). CDR1 is SGDLS and CDR2 is YYNGEE in the germline V gene. The CDR3 is made up of 16 amino acids. V was clipped by 3 bases and J by 5 bases, with 21 bases between them. CDR3 sequence: CASSGQTGKVADEQYF. CDR3 DNA: TGTGCCAGCAGCGGGCAAACAGGGAAGGTTGCCGACGAGCAGTACTTC.

The chain couples TRBV18 to TRBJ1-1; D gene uncertain. The CDR3 sequence is 14 residues long. The germline CDR1 and CDR2 sequences are KGHSH and LQKENI. V was clipped by 3 bases and J by 1 base, with 9 bases between them. The chain's CDR3 is CASSPLPRNTEAFF. CDR3 sequence (DNA): TGTGCCAGCTCACCGTTGCCGAGGAACACTGAAGCTTTCTTT.

The V call is TRBV7-2, the J call TRBJ2-7, with a weak D call TRBD2 (6 bases). The CDR3 is 15 residues long. V lost 8 bases and J 5 bases, leaving 22 bases between the germline ends. Germline assignment: CDR1 SGHTA and CDR2 FQGNSA. DNA of the CDR3: TGTGCCAGCGGGCCCCCTGGAGGGAGAGGGAACGAGCAGTACTTC. It yields the protein CASGPPGGRGNEQYF.

V and J are TRBV11-2 and TRBJ1-3; D remains unclear. Between the trimmed V and J ends, which lost 6 bases and 4 bases, there was a span of 10 bases. The length of the CDR3 is 13 residues. CDR1 and CDR2 (germline): SGHAT, FQNNGV. Written as DNA, the CDR3 is TGTGCCAGCAGTCGTGGCTTGGGAAACACCATATATTTT. This gives the protein CASSRGLGNTIYF.

The chain carries TRBV2 and TRBJ2-7; D is possibly TRBD1 (6 bases). Trimming took off 6 bases at V and 2 bases at J, with 11 bases between the two ends. This CDR3 has 13 residues. In germline, CDR1 is SNHLY, CDR2 FYNNEI. The CDR3 region is CASRHGQTYEQYF. In DNA, the CDR3 is TGTGCCAGCAGACACGGACAGACCTACGAGCAGTACTTC.

The rearrangement uses TRBV27 and TRBJ2-2; 9 bases fit TRBD1. J lost 6 bases, V lost 9 bases, and 5 bases had no gene match. Germline CDR1 reads MNHEY; CDR2 reads SMNVEV (reference sequence). The CDR3 covers 13 residues. CDR3 loop: CASRTGVAGELFF. The CDR3 DNA reads as TGTGCCAGTCGGACAGGGGTCGCCGGGGAGCTGTTTTTT.

The V call is TRBV6-5, the J call TRBJ1-2, with 10 bases aligning to TRBD1. The germline gives CDR1 MNHEY, CDR2 SVGAGI. Trimming took 7 bases from V and 2 from J; bases not matched to a gene: 7. The CDR3 runs to 15 residues. The CDR3 DNA is TGTGCCAGCAAACATGACAGGGGGCCCAACTATGGCTACACCTTC. Its protein is CASKHDRGPNYGYTF.

The rearrangement links TRBV5-1 to TRBJ2-1, with 7 bases identical to TRBD1. The CDR3 runs to 14 residues. The trim removed 4 bases at V and 3 bases at J, leaving 4 bases unmatched. Per the germline V gene, CDR1 is SGHRS and CDR2 is YFSETQ. This CDR3 is CASSEDRNYNEQFF. CDR3 DNA: TGCGCCAGCAGCGAGGACAGGAACTACAATGAGCAGTTCTTC.

The V call is TRBV14, the J call TRBJ2-7; possible D gene TRBD2, 7 bases. This CDR3 comprises 13 residues. The V end was cut by 1 base, the J end by 7 bases, with 11 bases between. Germline assignment: CDR1 SGHDN and CDR2 FVKESK. The CDR3 region has the DNA TGTGCCAGCAGCCAAGCGAGGGGGGGGGAGCAGTACTTC. It translates to CASSQARGGEQYF.

This chain joins TRBV5-1 and TRBJ2-5; possibly TRBD1 for D (6 bases). The CDR3 totals 15 residues. Germline CDR1 is SGHRS and CDR2 is YFSETQ. V lost 0 bases, J lost 5 bases, and 14 bases lay in between. In DNA form, the CDR3 reads TGCGCCAGCAGCTTGGATGGCAGGGGCGGGGAGACCCAGTACTTC. Translation: CASSLDGRGGETQYF.

CDR3 loop: CASSLDRGLTGELFF. CDR3 nucleotides: TGTGCCAGCAGCCTGGACAGGGGGCTAACCGGGGAGCTGTTTTTT. The rearrangement joins TRBV5-6 to TRBJ2-2, with 11 bases lining up with TRBD1. The CDR3 extends over 15 amino acids. Germline CDR1 reads SGHDT; CDR2 reads YYEEEE. Trimming at V came to 4 bases and at J to 5 bases, leaving 4 bases not matched to a gene.

The V and J genes are TRBV27 and TRBJ2-7, with D possibly being TRBD2 (6 bases). The length of the CDR3 is 15 residues. Trimming took 4 bases from V and 6 from J, leaving 19 bases between them. Germline V gene sequence: CDR1 MNHEY, CDR2 SMNVEV (reference sequence). CDR3 in DNA: TGTGCCAGCAGTTCCACGGGACTCGCTCCCTCCGAGCAGTACTTC. Translation gives CASSSTGLAPSEQYF.

The chain couples TRBV25-1 to TRBJ2-3; a possible D gene is TRBD2 (5 bases). This CDR3 has 13 residues. V was clipped by 6 bases and J by 4 bases, with 11 bases between them. The germline V gene has CDR1 MGHDK and CDR2 SYGVNS. CDR3 coding DNA: TGTGCCAGCAGCAGAGGGTTGGCAGATACGCAGTATTTT. Amino acids: CASSRGLADTQYF.

This clone came up a few times. The J gene is TRBJ2-2, the V gene TRBV18, with D hard to call. Between the trimmed V and J ends, which lost 8 bases and 5 bases, there was a span of 24 bases. Looked up from germline, CDR1 is KGHSH and CDR2 is LQKENI. This CDR3 comprises 17 residues. The CDR3 loop is CASHPLSGPSRTGELFF. The DNA of the CDR3 is TGTGCCAGCCATCCCCTTTCTGGCCCGTCGAGGACCGGGGAGCTGTTTTTT. Full variable domain (missing parts from reference TRBV18 and TRBJ2-2): NAGVMQNPRHLVRRRGQEARLRCSPMKGHSHVYWYRQLPEEGLKFMVYLQKENIIDESGMPKERFSAEFPKEGPSILRIQQVVRGDSAAYFCASHPLSGPSRTGELFFGEGSRLTVL.

This rearrangement joins TRBV7-3 to TRBJ2-2, with D perhaps TRBD1 (5 bases). Germline CDR1 and CDR2: SGHTA and FQGTGA. This CDR3 is 13 amino acids long. Trimming left V 8 bases short and J 6 bases short, with 13 bases between. The CDR3 nucleotides are TGTGCCAGCGGAAGGGGCCCCCCCGGGGAGCTGTTTTTT. This translates into CASGRGPPGELFF.

The chain joins TRBV5-5 to TRBJ2-3; TRBD2 aligns across 10 bases. Germline values: CDR1 SGHKS, CDR2 YYEKEE (reference sequence). The CDR3 has 15 residues. Trimming at V came to 3 bases and at J to 2 bases, leaving 3 bases not matched to a gene. The CDR3 DNA reads TGTGCCAGCAGCTCACTAGCGGGATTCACAGATACGCAGTATTTT. It translates to CASSSLAGFTDTQYF.

The DNA for the CDR3 is TGCAGCGTTGTTGGAATACAGGGGGCAAGACCGAACACTGAAGCTTTCTTT. Protein sequence: CSVVGIQGARPNTEAFF. V gene TRBV29-1 combines with J gene TRBJ1-1; 9 bases line up with TRBD1. V trimming: 4 bases; J trimming: 1 base; junction bases outside the gene matches: 13. The CDR3 has 17 amino acids. Germline V gene data show CDR1 as SQVTM and CDR2 as ANQGSEA. The variable domain in full, completed from reference TRBV29-1 and TRBJ1-1, reads SAVISQKPSRDICQRGTSLTIQCQVDSQVTMMFWYRQQPGQSLTLIATANQGSEATYESGFVIDKFPISRPNLTFSTLTVSNMSPEDSSIYLCSVVGIQGARPNTEAFFGQGTRLTVV.

V gene TRBV6-6 combines with J gene TRBJ2-1; 7 bases agree with TRBD1. From germline, CDR1 is MNHNY and CDR2 SVGAGI (reference sequence). V lost 7 bases and J lost 1; bases outside the gene matches: 7. The CDR3 is made up of 15 amino acids. In DNA, the CDR3 is TGTGCCAGCAATAAACCGGGACAGTCCTACAATGAGCAGTTCTTC. It specifies CASNKPGQSYNEQFF.

The table lists this clone with a count of one. The genes are TRBV2 and TRBJ2-1; TRBD2 agrees at 12 bases. J was trimmed by 8 bases and V by 5 bases; bases with no gene match: 4. Per the germline V gene, CDR1 is SNHLY and CDR2 is FYNNEI. The CDR3 has 14 amino acids. The CDR3 protein is CASSRTSGNDEQFF. The CDR3 DNA reads as TGTGCCAGCAGTCGGACTAGCGGGAACGATGAGCAGTTCTTC.

This clone was picked up one time. V is TRBV19 and J is TRBJ1-2, with D unclear. Trimming removed 8 bases from V and 3 bases from J, with 22 bases in between. The CDR3 length is 16 residues. Germline assignment: CDR1 LNHDA and CDR2 SQIVND (reference sequence). The CDR3 protein is CASLGESIRGDYGYTF. DNA of the CDR3: TGTGCCAGTCTTGGGGAATCAATCCGCGGGGACTATGGCTACACCTTC.